The T cell receptor beta chain under discussion was sequenced for a study of CD8 T cells in ankylosing spondylitis. The sample holds a few counts of this clonotype. Its target is unknown. TCRdb analysed the 5' RACE reads with MiXCR anew, one entry per CDR3 protein. The sample has roughly 670,000 distinct CDR3 sequences, around a fifth seen once. The length of the CDR3 is 16 residues. The trim removed 1 base at V and 8 bases at J, leaving 11 bases unmatched. Germline V gene sequence: CDR1 DFQATT, CDR2 SNEGSKA (reference sequence). Findings and limits, study-wide: Some of these motif variants have turned up before, in reports on reactive arthritis synovial fluid and blood. Clones linked to disease, bearing a CD8+ phenotype, were relatively rare in peripheral blood. A TCR beta motif of eight highly homologous variants appeared characteristic of ankylosing spondylitis blood. The study looked at matched synovial fluid samples from ankylosing spondylitis patients. Disease-linked clones were reported to be significantly enriched there.

This TCR was recovered from a male donor with ankylosing spondylitis. The sample consisted of blood, either unsorted or a sorted T cell fraction (not recorded which). V is TRBV20-1 and J is TRBJ2-2; 9 bases are a match to TRBD1. The CDR3 loop is CSARARDRAKAGELFF. The CDR3 DNA reads TGCAGTGCTAGAGCTCGGGACAGGGCAAAGGCGGGGGAGCTGTTTTTT.